This TCR beta chain was captured by sequencing in a study of blood T cells in healthy people across ages. General study results and limits: With unsorted PBMCs, a conclusive comparison of naive versus antigen-experienced cells was not possible. Significant beta diversity loss was already apparent by age approximately 36, declining roughly linearly.

It was with a sample-barcoded 5' primer and a J-beta primer mix that a second PCR of about 6 to 12 cycles was run. TCRdb fed the 5' RACE reads into MiXCR, producing one record per CDR3 protein. The sample consists of 1.6 million or so distinct CDR3 sequences, 30% to 40% of them appearing once. Total RNA amounts of at least 5 micrograms were extracted per sample. As regards this clonotype: Its antigen is not known.

The TCR was taken from a woman in her 30s in good health. The material sequenced was blood.

The CDR3 protein is CASSLQGFLDTQYF. In DNA form, the CDR3 reads TGTGCCAGCAGTTTGCAGGGGTTTTTGGATACGCAGTATTTT. This chain uses TRBV27 with TRBJ2-3, with a weak D call TRBD1 (6 bases). Germline CDR1 MNHEY, CDR2 SMNVEV (reference sequence). This CDR3 is 14 amino acids long. V shed 3 bases and J shed 6 bases, with 13 bases lying between them.